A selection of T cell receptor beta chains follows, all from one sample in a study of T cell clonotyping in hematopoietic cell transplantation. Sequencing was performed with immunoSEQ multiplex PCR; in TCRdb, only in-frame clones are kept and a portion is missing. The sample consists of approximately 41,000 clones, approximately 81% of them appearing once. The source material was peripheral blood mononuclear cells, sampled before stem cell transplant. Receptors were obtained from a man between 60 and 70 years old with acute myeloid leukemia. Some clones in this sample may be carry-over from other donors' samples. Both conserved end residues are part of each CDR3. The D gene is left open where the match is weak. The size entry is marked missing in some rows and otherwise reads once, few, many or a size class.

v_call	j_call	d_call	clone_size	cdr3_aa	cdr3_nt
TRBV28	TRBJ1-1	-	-	CASRFGLTGTEAFF	TGTGCCAGCAGATTCGGGCTTACGGGGACTGAAGCTTTCTTT
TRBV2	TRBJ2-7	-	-	CASSQSSYEQYF	TGTGCCAGCAGCCAGAGCTCCTACGAGCAGTACTTC
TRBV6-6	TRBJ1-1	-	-	CASIATSRADTEAFF	TGTGCCAGCATCGCGACCTCGAGGGCGGACACTGAAGCTTTCTTT
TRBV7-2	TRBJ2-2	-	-	CASSPVAGSGELFF	TGTGCCAGCAGCCCCGTGGCAGGTTCGGGGGAGCTGTTTTTT
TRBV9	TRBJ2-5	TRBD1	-	CASSEGKRDRGLETQYF	TGTGCCAGCAGCGAGGGGAAGCGGGACAGGGGGCTGGAGACCCAGTACTTC
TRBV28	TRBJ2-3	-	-	CASSSPQGAGADTQYF	TGTGCCAGCAGTTCCCCGCAGGGGGCGGGGGCAGATACGCAGTATTTT
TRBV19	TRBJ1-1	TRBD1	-	CASSGDSPFEAFF	TGTGCCAGTAGTGGGGACAGTCCGTTTGAAGCTTTCTTT
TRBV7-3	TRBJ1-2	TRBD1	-	CASSSPETGSLTF	TGTGCCAGCAGCTCCCCCGAGACAGGGAGTTTAACCTTC
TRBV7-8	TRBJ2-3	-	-	CASSRRAHPPDTQYF	TGTGCCAGCAGCCGCCGGGCCCACCCGCCGGATACGCAGTATTTT
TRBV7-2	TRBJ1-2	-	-	CASSQYRDTYGYTF	TGTGCCAGCAGCCAATACCGGGACACCTATGGCTACACCTTC
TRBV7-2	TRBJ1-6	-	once	CASSLARVGAHYSSPLHF	TGTGCCAGCAGCTTAGCGCGGGTCGGGGCCCATTATAGTTCACCCCTCCACTTT
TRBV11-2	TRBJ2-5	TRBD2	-	CASSFRGTNQETQYF	TGTGCCAGCAGCTTCAGAGGGACTAACCAAGAGACCCAGTACTTC
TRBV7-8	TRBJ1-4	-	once	CASSLAPNEKLFF	TGTGCCAGCAGCTTGGCCCCAAATGAAAAACTGTTTTTT
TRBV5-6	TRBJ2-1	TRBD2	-	CASSPLGTSGDGEFF	TGTGCCAGCAGCCCACTCGGGACTAGCGGGGATGGGGAGTTCTTC
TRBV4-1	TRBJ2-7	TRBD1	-	CASSPGTGPSYEQYF	TGCGCCAGCAGCCCCGGGACAGGGCCATCCTACGAGCAGTACTTC
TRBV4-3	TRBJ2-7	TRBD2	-	CASRPALADSYEQYF	TGCGCCAGCAGGCCGGCACTAGCGGACTCCTACGAGCAGTACTTC
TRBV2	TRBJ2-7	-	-	CASSPLDSGLGDEQYF	TGTGCCAGCAGTCCGCTCGACAGCGGATTGGGGGACGAGCAGTACTTC
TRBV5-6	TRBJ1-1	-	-	CASSPPKYSGTEAFF	TGTGCCAGCAGCCCACCAAAGTACTCCGGCACTGAAGCTTTCTTT
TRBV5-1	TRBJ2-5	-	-	CASSWADQETQYF	TGCGCCAGCAGCTGGGCTGACCAAGAGACCCAGTACTTC
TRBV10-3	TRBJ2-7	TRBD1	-	CAIRNRGTLPYEQYF	TGTGCCATCAGGAACAGGGGGACCCTACCCTACGAGCAGTACTTC
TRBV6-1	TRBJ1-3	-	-	CASSVYDVGPNTIYF	TGTGCCAGCAGTGTCTACGACGTGGGTCCAAACACCATATATTTT
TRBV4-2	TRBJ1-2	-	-	CASSHGGNYGYTF	TGTGCCAGCAGCCACGGCGGAAACTATGGCTACACCTTC
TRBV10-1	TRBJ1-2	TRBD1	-	CASSGDRENGYTF	TGCGCCAGCAGTGGGGACAGGGAGAATGGCTACACCTTC
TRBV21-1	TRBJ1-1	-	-	CALRDRDSNTEAFF	TGTGCCCTCCGGGACAGGGACTCGAACACTGAAGCTTTCTTT
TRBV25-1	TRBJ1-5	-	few	CASSPTSGPGNQPQHF	TGTGCCAGCAGCCCCACATCGGGCCCGGGCAATCAGCCCCAGCATTTT
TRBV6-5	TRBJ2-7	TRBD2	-	CASSYGWGGIDEQYF	TGTGCCAGCAGTTACGGGTGGGGGGGGATCGACGAGCAGTACTTC
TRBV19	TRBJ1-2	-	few	CATRDGPYGYTF	TGTGCCACCCGGGACGGTCCCTATGGCTACACCTTC
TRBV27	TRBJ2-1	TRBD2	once	CASSIMGGVGIEQFF	TGTGCCAGCAGTATTATGGGGGGGGTCGGGATTGAGCAGTTCTTC
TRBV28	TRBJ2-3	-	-	CASSLVGTQYF	TGTGCCAGCAGTTTGGTTGGTACGCAGTATTTT
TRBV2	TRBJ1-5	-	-	CASRERWQGHQPQHF	TGTGCCAGCAGGGAGAGGTGGCAGGGCCATCAGCCCCAGCATTTT
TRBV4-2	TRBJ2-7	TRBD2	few	CASSRTSGGADEQYF	TGTGCCAGCAGCCGAACTAGCGGGGGGGCCGACGAGCAGTACTTC
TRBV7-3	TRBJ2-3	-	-	CASSLIPSTDTQYF	TGTGCCAGCAGCTTAATCCCTAGCACAGATACGCAGTATTTT
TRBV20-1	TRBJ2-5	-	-	CSGIQQETQYF	TGCAGTGGGATCCAGCAAGAGACCCAGTACTTC
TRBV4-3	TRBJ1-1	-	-	CASSQGRVNTEAFF	TGCGCCAGCAGCCAAGGGCGGGTGAACACTGAAGCTTTCTTT
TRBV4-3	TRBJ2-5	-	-	CASTPRCETQYF	TGCGCCAGCACCCCCAGGTGCGAGACCCAGTACTTC
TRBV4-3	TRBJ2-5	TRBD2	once	CASSQDPAGGPETQYF	TGCGCCAGCAGCCAAGATCCAGCGGGGGGGCCGGAGACCCAGTACTTC
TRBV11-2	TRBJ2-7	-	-	CASSLGAGDSYEQYF	TGTGCCAGCAGCCTGGGGGCGGGGGACTCCTACGAGCAGTACTTC
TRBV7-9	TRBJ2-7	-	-	CASSLAGRSLTYEQYF	TGTGCCAGCAGCTTAGCAGGGAGGTCTCTTACCTACGAGCAGTACTTC
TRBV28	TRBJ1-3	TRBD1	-	CASRDRVGNTIYF	TGTGCCAGCCGTGACAGGGTGGGGAACACCATATATTTT
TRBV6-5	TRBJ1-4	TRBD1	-	CASRDRGEKLFF	TGTGCCAGCAGGGACAGGGGTGAAAAACTGTTTTTT
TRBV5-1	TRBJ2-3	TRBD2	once	CASGAGGASTDTQYF	TGCGCCAGCGGAGCCGGGGGGGCTAGCACAGATACGCAGTATTTT
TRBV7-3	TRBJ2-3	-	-	CASSLTGGGTDTQYF	TGTGCCAGCAGCTTAACGGGGGGAGGCACAGATACGCAGTATTTT
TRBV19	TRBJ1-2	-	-	CASIKPGPQFGYTF	TGTGCCAGTATTAAACCGGGACCGCAATTTGGCTACACCTTC
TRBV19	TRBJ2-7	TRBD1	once	CASSRTGVPYEQYF	TGTGCCAGTAGTAGGACAGGGGTCCCCTACGAGCAGTACTTC
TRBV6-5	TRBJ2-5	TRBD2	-	CASKSILTSAETQYF	TGTGCCAGCAAAAGCATATTGACTAGCGCGGAGACCCAGTACTTC
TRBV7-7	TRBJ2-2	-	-	CASSPRAGNTGELFF	TGTGCTAGCAGCCCCCGGGCGGGGAACACCGGGGAGCTGTTTTTT
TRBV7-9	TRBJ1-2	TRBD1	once	CASSVGRGFGYTF	TGTGCCAGCAGCGTAGGCAGGGGGTTTGGCTACACCTTC
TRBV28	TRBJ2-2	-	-	CASSLGRGPNTGELFF	TGTGCCAGCAGTTTAGGCAGGGGACCGAACACCGGGGAGCTGTTTTTT
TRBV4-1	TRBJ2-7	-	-	CASSQDSRLPYYEQYF	TGCGCCAGCAGCCAAGATAGCCGGTTACCGTACTACGAGCAGTACTTC
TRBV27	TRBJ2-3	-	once	CASSLGRDTQYF	TGTGCCAGCAGTTTGGGCAGAGATACGCAGTATTTT
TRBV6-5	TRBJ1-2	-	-	CASSYSRQNYGYTF	TGTGCCAGCAGTTACTCGAGACAAAACTATGGCTACACCTTC
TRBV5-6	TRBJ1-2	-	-	CASSFISPRGIGLF	TGTGCCAGCAGCTTCATTTCCCCCCGGGGGATCGGTCTCTTC
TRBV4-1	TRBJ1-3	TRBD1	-	CASSQTGDGNTIYF	TGCGCCAGCAGCCAGACAGGGGACGGAAACACCATATATTTT